What follows are 15 T cell receptor beta chains derived from one specimen sequenced in a study of blood T cell repertoires in COVID-19. The method was immunoSEQ multiplex PCR; TCRdb's version includes in-frame clones alone and lacks a portion of them. Seen here are hundreds of thousands of clones, approximately 90% observed once, and the top ten hold around 0.84%. The sequencing input was peripheral blood. These receptors were obtained from a man aged 60-69 years with COVID-19, enrolled during active disease.

The chain links TRBV4-1 to TRBJ1-5; TRBD1 aligns across 12 bases. The CDR3 runs 16 residues. Trimming removed 1 base from V and 6 bases from J; junction bases left unmatched: 4. Germline loops: CDR1 MGHRA, CDR2 YSYEKL. CDR3: CASSQVGQGASQPQHF. In DNA, the CDR3 is TGCGCCAGCAGCCAAGTGGGACAGGGGGCAAGTCAGCCCCAGCATTTT.

CDR3 region: CAISESKGQNYGYTF. The CDR3 DNA reads TGTGCCATCAGTGAGTCGAAGGGACAGAACTATGGCTACACCTTC. This chain connects TRBV10-3 to TRBJ1-2, with 7 positions matching TRBD1. The ends lost 0 bases at V and 2 bases at J; junction bases unmatched: 3. This CDR3 comprises 15 residues. Germline CDR1 reads ENHRY; CDR2 reads SYGVKD.

V gene TRBV11-2 combines with J gene TRBJ1-2; a weak D match, TRBD1 (5 bases). Deletions cut 1 base from V and 2 bases from J, with 14 bases between. This CDR3 is built from 16 residues. The germline V gene encodes CDR1 SGHAT and CDR2 FQNNGV. CDR3 sequence (DNA): TGTGCCAGCAGCTTAGCCTCCGGGGGGTCGAACTATGGCTACACCTTC. Its translation: CASSLASGGSNYGYTF.

This clone was found a few times. The rearrangement links TRBV7-2 to TRBJ2-7; no definite D call. Germline V CDR1 and CDR2: SGHTA, FQGNSA. The CDR3 spans 14 residues. Between the trimmed V and J ends, which lost 5 bases and 3 bases, there was a span of 14 bases. In DNA form, the CDR3 reads TGTGCCAGCAGCCCGAACCCCCTAGGCTACGAGCAGTACTTC. This encodes CASSPNPLGYEQYF. The full variable domain, in which reference TRBV7-2 and TRBJ2-7 provide the parts outside the CDR3, is GAGVSQSPSNKVTEKGKDVELRCDPISGHTALYWYRQSLGQGLEFLIYFQGNSAPDKSGLPSDRFSAERTGGSVSTLTIQRTQQEDSAVYLCASSPNPLGYEQYFGPGTRLTVT.

The chain couples TRBV5-5 to TRBJ2-3; TRBD2 matches 10 bases. The V segment lost 3 bases and the J segment 5 bases; nucleotides outside the gene matches: 9. CDR1 and CDR2 from the germline V gene are SGHKS and YYEKEE (reference sequence). The CDR3 loop spans 16 amino acids. CDR3 nucleotides: TGTGCCAGCAGCTGGGGCAGCGGGGGGGCCCTAGATACGCAGTATTTT. Translating it yields CASSWGSGGALDTQYF.

The chain recombines TRBV29-1 with TRBJ2-3; 7 bases align to TRBD2. Per the germline V gene, CDR1 is SQVTM and CDR2 is ANQGSEA. Trimming removed 6 bases from V and 4 bases from J; junction bases left unmatched: 4. There are 12 residues in the CDR3. This CDR3 is CSVDGGADTQYF. CDR3 nucleotide sequence: TGCAGCGTAGATGGGGGGGCAGATACGCAGTATTTT.

This clone was recorded once. In nucleotides, the CDR3 is TGTGCCAGCAGACGCTGGACGGGACAGTCTCTCCACACTGAAGCTTTCTTT. Protein sequence: CASRRWTGQSLHTEAFF. This chain links TRBV7-9 with TRBJ1-1; 7 bases match TRBD1. The trim removed 6 bases at V and 3 bases at J, leaving 16 bases unmatched. Germline CDR1 and CDR2: SEHNR and FQNEAQ (reference sequence). This CDR3 is built from 17 residues.

The table lists this clone with a few counts. The V call is TRBV14, the J call TRBJ1-6; D remains unclear. Trimming took off 4 bases at V and 5 bases at J, with 9 bases between the two ends. The CDR3 covers 14 residues. CDR1 and CDR2 from the germline V gene are SGHDN and FVKESK. The CDR3 nucleotides are TGTGCCAGCAGCCTAAACTACGATAATTCACCCCTCCACTTT. Residues: CASSLNYDNSPLHF.

This chain connects TRBV2 to TRBJ2-7; TRBD1 is a possible D gene (6 bases). Germline V CDR1 and CDR2: SNHLY, FYNNEI. The length of the CDR3 is 14 residues. The V gene lost 6 bases and the J gene lost 9 bases, with 21 bases spanning the gap. CDR3 bases: TGTGCCAGCAGGAGACGGGACACCTTAGTATGGCAGTACTTC. Protein sequence: CASRRRDTLVWQYF.

The gene calls are TRBV3-1 (or the pseudogene TRBV3-2) and TRBJ1-5, with TRBD1 matching over 7 bases. J gave up 11 bases and V 4 bases, and 11 bases lay outside the gene matches. Germline V gene lookup returns CDR1 LGHDT and CDR2 YNNKEL (reference sequence). This CDR3 is built from 14 residues. CDR3 sequence reads: CASSPGTVTTAQHF. The CDR3 nucleotides are TGTGCCAGCAGCCCAGGGACAGTTACCACCGCCCAGCATTTT.

This sequence joins TRBV5-1 and TRBJ2-5, with TRBD1 matching 7 bases. Unmatched junction bases numbered 8, after V lost 4 bases and J lost 2 bases. Germline loops: CDR1 SGHRS, CDR2 YFSETQ. CDR3 length: 15 residues. CDR3 bases: TGCGCCAGCAGCATTTCACAGGGGCCTCAAGAGACCCAGTACTTC. The encoded protein is CASSISQGPQETQYF.

This rearrangement joins TRBV14 to TRBJ2-1; TRBD2 is a possible D gene (7 bases). This CDR3 has 16 amino acids. Trimming cost V 0 bases and J 6 bases, with 15 bases left between them. Germline CDR1 SGHDN, CDR2 FVKESK. The CDR3 DNA is TGTGCCAGCAGCCAAGACTGGGGGGGCCTCCTCAATGAGCAGTTCTTC. Translation: CASSQDWGGLLNEQFF.

The J gene is TRBJ1-1, the V gene TRBV5-1, with D perhaps matching TRBD1 (5 bases). The CDR3 is made up of 17 amino acids. V was shortened by 4 bases and J by 7 bases, with 26 bases between the two germline ends. Germline CDR1 reads SGHRS; CDR2 reads YFSETQ. In DNA form, the CDR3 reads TGCGCCAGCAGCAAAACACCGGGCCTAGGGGAGGGCCATGAAGCTTTCTTT. Its translation is CASSKTPGLGEGHEAFF. The full variable domain, its missing parts supplied by reference TRBV5-1 and TRBJ1-1, is KAGVTQTPRYLIKTRGQQVTLSCSPISGHRSVSWYQQTPGQGLQFLFEYFSETQRNKGNFPGRFSGRQFSNSRSEMNVSTLELGDSALYLCASSKTPGLGEGHEAFFGQGTRLTVV.

As regards this clone: Within the sample, other DNA sequences also encode this same CDR3. The genes are TRBV5-1 and TRBJ1-1; 8 bases line up with TRBD1. The germline gives CDR1 SGHRS, CDR2 YFSETQ. CDR3 length: 13 residues. V was pared by 2 bases and J by 4 bases, with 1 base of the junction left unmatched. CDR3 in DNA: TGCGCCAGCAGCTTAGACAGGGGCACTGAAGCTTTCTTT. It encodes CASSLDRGTEAFF.

The rearrangement joins TRBV29-1 to TRBJ2-3; 14 bases are a match to TRBD2. There are 17 residues in the CDR3. J lost 1 base, V lost 6 bases, and 9 bases had no gene match. CDR1 is SQVTM and CDR2 is ANQGSEA in the germline V gene. This CDR3 reads CSVSGTSGSKGTDTQYF. The CDR3 DNA is TGCAGCGTGTCTGGGACTAGCGGGAGTAAGGGCACAGATACGCAGTATTTT.